This T cell receptor (beta chain) was sequenced during a study of blood T cell repertoires in COVID-19. Libraries were prepared by immunoSEQ multiplex PCR; TCRdb keeps only in-frame clonotypes and omits some of them. The table has 350,000 to 400,000 clones, 75% to 90% seen once. Those who participated ranged in age from roughly 18 to 90 years and resided in 20 to 30 US areas. Assignment of participants to cohorts was predicated upon participant-reported clinical history. Recovered status in Cohort 3 required two negative PCRs, clearance, or symptom resolution. Trimming cost V 6 bases and J 0 bases; bases outside gene matches: 2. Germline V gene data show CDR1 as SQVTM and CDR2 as ANQGSEA. The CDR3 is 13 amino acids.

This sequence joins TRBV29-1 and TRBJ2-3; TRBD2 aligns across 8 bases. This clonotype was sampled from a man aged 18 to 30 who had recovered from COVID-19. Sequencing was performed on PBMCs or T cells enriched from blood (not recorded which). The CDR3 bases are TGCAGCGTGGTAGCGGGAAGCACAGATACGCAGTATTTT. Residues: CSVVAGSTDTQYF.